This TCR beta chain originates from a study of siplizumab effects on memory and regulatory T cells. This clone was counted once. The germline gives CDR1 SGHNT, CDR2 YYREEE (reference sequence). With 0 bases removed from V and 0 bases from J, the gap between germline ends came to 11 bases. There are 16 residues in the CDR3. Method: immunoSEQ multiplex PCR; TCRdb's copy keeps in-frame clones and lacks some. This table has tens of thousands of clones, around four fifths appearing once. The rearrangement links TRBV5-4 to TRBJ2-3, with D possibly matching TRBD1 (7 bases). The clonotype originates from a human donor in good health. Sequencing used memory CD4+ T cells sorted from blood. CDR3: CASSLGRDSSTDTQYF. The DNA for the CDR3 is TGTGCCAGCAGCTTGGGGAGGGACAGTAGCACAGATACGCAGTATTTT.